A single sample gave rise to the 24 T cell receptor beta chains below, sequenced in a study of CD8+ T cells in alopecia areata. Treatment denoted: oral pan-JAK inhibitor, 5-10 mg twice daily. RNA extraction was followed by reverse transcription into cDNA, which acted as the sequencing template. Method: immunoSEQ multiplex PCR; TCRdb's copy keeps in-frame clones and lacks some. The sample holds 150,000 to 200,000 clones, 40% to 65% seen once. The material was CD8+ T cells sorted from blood, obtained at approximately week 51, from a patient treated with tofacitinib. These receptors were taken from a human donor with alopecia areata.

A few counts support this clone. The chain links TRBV23-1 to TRBJ2-1, with 10 bases identical to TRBD2. TRBV23-1 is annotated as an ORF whose role is uncertain. The CDR3 has 20 residues. After removal of 1 base from V and 0 bases from J, the junction contained 12 bases not matched to a gene. The CDR3 here is CASSQFFRLAGAASYNEQFF. The CDR3 coding sequence is TGCGCCAGCAGTCAATTCTTTCGGCTAGCGGGGGCCGCCTCCTACAATGAGCAGTTCTTC.

CDR3 sequence reads: CASSARQGDGTDTQYF. DNA for the CDR3: TGTGCCAGCAGCGCCCGACAGGGTGATGGCACAGATACGCAGTATTTT. The rearrangement links TRBV9 to TRBJ2-3; 7 bases match TRBD1. The germline V gene encodes CDR1 SGDLS and CDR2 YYNGEE. CDR3 length equals 16 residues. After removal of 3 bases from V and 1 base from J, the junction contained 8 bases not matched to a gene.

A single count supports this clone. The rearrangement links TRBV4-1 to TRBJ1-4; 8 nucleotides align to TRBD1. The CDR3 is made up of 19 amino acids. Per germline, CDR1 MGHRA and CDR2 YSYEKL. V lost 1 base to trimming and J lost 6 bases; unmatched junction nucleotides: 16. The chain's CDR3 is CASSQGGDRGIGIHEKLFF. CDR3 DNA: TGCGCCAGCAGCCAAGGCGGAGACAGGGGAATTGGTATTCATGAAAAACTGTTTTTT.

The chain uses TRBV7-2 and TRBJ2-5, with D perhaps matching TRBD2 (6 bases). The CDR3 covers 14 residues. The ends were cut back, 1 base at V and 5 bases at J, with 11 bases in the middle. Germline CDR1 is SGHTA and CDR2 is FQGNSA. CDR3 sequence: CASSLGGLRETQYF. The DNA for the CDR3 is TGTGCCAGCAGCTTAGGGGGACTGAGGGAGACCCAGTACTTC.

The J gene is TRBJ2-5, the V gene TRBV25-1; 7 bases are a match to TRBD1. Losses at the gene ends were 6 bases for V and 2 bases for J; bases not matched to a gene: 9. Germline assignment: CDR1 MGHDK and CDR2 SYGVNS. CDR3 length: 15 amino acids. Written as DNA, the CDR3 is TGTGCCAGCAGCACTAGACAGGGCATTCAAGAGACCCAGTACTTC. It is translated as CASSTRQGIQETQYF.

This clone turned up a few times. CDR3 region: CASSPTGGEGYTF. The CDR3 nucleotides read TGTGCCAGCAGCCCAACCGGAGGGGAGGGCTACACCTTC. The chain is built from TRBV9 and TRBJ1-2, with D possibly matching TRBD1 (5 bases). Germline values: CDR1 SGDLS, CDR2 YYNGEE. With 4 bases removed from V and 8 bases from J, the gap between germline ends came to 15 bases. This CDR3 comprises 13 residues.

The chain recombines TRBV5-4 with TRBJ2-3; 12 bases map to TRBD1. CDR3 size: 16 residues. V trimming: 3 bases; J trimming: 5 bases; junction bases outside the gene matches: 7. CDR1 SGHNT and CDR2 YYREEE come from the germline V gene (reference sequence). As DNA, the CDR3 is TGTGCCAGCAGCTCTGCCGGGACAGGGGGCCGAGATACGCAGTATTTT. This translates into CASSSAGTGGRDTQYF.

This clone was seen a handful of times. This chain links TRBV29-1 with TRBJ2-1; D call uncertain. Germline V gene sequence: CDR1 SQVTM, CDR2 ANQGSEA. The CDR3 sequence is 13 residues long. The CDR3 coding sequence is TGCCTCGGACCCCTCAGCTCCTACAATGAGCAGTTCTTC. Its protein product is CLGPLSSYNEQFF.

The rearrangement joins TRBV29-1 to TRBJ2-3; 8 positions match TRBD1. J lost 1 base, V lost 7 bases, and 7 bases had no gene match. The germline V gene encodes CDR1 SQVTM and CDR2 ANQGSEA. The CDR3 runs 14 residues. DNA of the CDR3: TGCAGCGAACGACAGGGGACCGGCACAGATACGCAGTATTTT. Amino acid sequence: CSERQGTGTDTQYF.

The chain has TRBV29-1 and TRBJ2-1; TRBD2 might be the D (5 bases). This CDR3 contains 11 residues. Germline lookup yields CDR1 SQVTM and CDR2 ANQGSEA. The ends were cut back, 7 bases at V and 10 bases at J, with 14 bases in the middle. CDR3 DNA sequence: TGCAGCGCCAAGACTACGGGGGAGCAGTTCTTC. It yields the protein CSAKTTGEQFF.

V and J are TRBV4-1 and TRBJ2-7; D unresolved. This CDR3 contains 13 residues. The germline V and J ends were trimmed by 5 bases and 6 bases, with 14 bases remaining between them. The germline V gene has CDR1 MGHRA and CDR2 YSYEKL. As DNA, the CDR3 is TGCGCCAGCAGCTCCCATAGTGGGGTCGAGCAGTACTTC. This translates into CASSSHSGVEQYF.

The chain combines TRBV5-6 with TRBJ1-2; D may be TRBD1 (5 bases). The CDR3 extends over 14 amino acids. Germline CDR1 reads SGHDT; CDR2 reads YYEEEE. Between the trimmed V and J ends, which lost 6 bases and 3 bases, there was a span of 15 bases. The CDR3 spells CASTKAGTDYGYTF. The CDR3 nucleotides read TGTGCCAGCACCAAGGCCGGGACCGACTATGGCTACACCTTC. The full variable domain, rest sourced from reference TRBV5-6 and TRBJ1-2, is DAGVTQSPTHLIKTRGQQVTLRCSPKSGHDTVSWYQQALGQGPQFIFQYYEEEERQRGNFPDRFSGHQFPNYSSELNVNALLLGDSALYLCASTKAGTDYGYTFGSGTRLTVV.

On this clone itself: Other DNA sequences within the sample encode an identical CDR3. The CDR3 DNA reads TGTGCCTACAGCTGGGACACCAACCAGCCCCAGCATTTT. Translated, it gives CAYSWDTNQPQHF. This chain connects TRBV30 to TRBJ1-5; a weak D match, TRBD1 (6 bases). V was clipped by 7 bases and J by 7 bases, with 17 bases between them. Germline assignment: CDR1 GTSNPN and CDR2 SVGIG (reference sequence). The CDR3 is 13 amino acids.

Many counts were recorded for this clone. The rearrangement links TRBV6-4 to TRBJ2-3; 7 positions match TRBD1. The CDR3 has 15 residues. The V gene end was trimmed by 0 bases and the J gene end by 6 bases; junction bases not matched to a gene: 6. The germline V gene encodes CDR1 MRHNA and CDR2 SNTAGT. The CDR3 sequence: CASSDSAGGSDTQYF. CDR3 bases: TGTGCCAGCAGTGACTCGGCAGGGGGATCGGATACGCAGTATTTT.

The chain links TRBV5-1 to TRBJ2-7; D might be TRBD2 (5 bases). This CDR3 spans 15 amino acids. V was cut by 4 bases and J by 5 bases, with 19 bases left in between. Germline-derived CDR1 and CDR2 are SGHRS and YFSETQ. Here the CDR3 DNA reads TGCGCCAGCAGCCCGAGGGTTGGGGAATGGGACGAGCAGTACTTC. Translating it yields CASSPRVGEWDEQYF.

This chain joins TRBV6-6 and TRBJ1-4; a weak D match, TRBD1 (6 bases). Trimming removed 6 bases at V and 5 bases at J, with 7 bases between. Germline V gene data show CDR1 as MNHNY and CDR2 as SVGAGI (reference sequence). The CDR3 runs to 12 residues. This chain's CDR3 is CASSGQNEKLFF. DNA for the CDR3: TGTGCCAGCAGCGGACAGAATGAAAAACTGTTTTTT.

The V and J genes are TRBV27 and TRBJ2-7; the match to TRBD2 covers 12 bases. From germline, CDR1 is MNHEY and CDR2 SMNVEV (reference sequence). With V trimmed by 4 bases and J by 4 bases, 2 bases remained unmatched. This CDR3 is 14 amino acids long. The CDR3 DNA follows: TGTGCCAGCAGTTACGGGACTAGCGGGTACGAGCAGTACTTC. Its protein is CASSYGTSGYEQYF.

The chain combines TRBV2 with TRBJ1-1, with no clear D. The germline gives CDR1 SNHLY, CDR2 FYNNEI. V was clipped by 8 bases and J by 3 bases, with 7 bases between them. CDR3 length: 11 residues. CDR3 DNA sequence: TGTGCCAGCTGGGAGGACACTGAAGCTTTCTTT. This gives the protein CASWEDTEAFF. Full variable domain (remainder filled in from reference TRBV2 and TRBJ1-1): EPEVTQTPSHQVTQMGQEVILRCVPISNHLYFYWYRQILGQKVEFLVSFYNNEISEKSEIFDDQFSVERPDGSNFTLKIRSTKLEDSAMYFCASWEDTEAFFGQGTRLTVV.

This sequence joins TRBV27 and TRBJ2-2; no reliable D call. This CDR3 is built from 12 residues. V was shortened by 3 bases and J by 7 bases, with 6 bases between the two germline ends. Germline-derived CDR1 and CDR2 are MNHEY and SMNVEV (reference sequence). The CDR3 DNA follows: TGTGCCAGCAGTTTGGTCGGCGGGGAGCTGTTTTTT. This gives the protein CASSLVGGELFF.

This chain joins TRBV29-1 and TRBJ1-1; D not resolved. The germline V gene encodes CDR1 SQVTM and CDR2 ANQGSEA. The V end was cut by 1 base, the J end by 8 bases, with 11 bases between. There are 12 residues in the CDR3. CDR3 residues: CSVEGSKREAFF. The CDR3 nucleotides read TGCAGCGTTGAAGGATCCAAGCGCGAAGCTTTCTTT.

V and J are TRBV5-6 and TRBJ2-7; 7 bases agree with TRBD1. Germline CDR1 and CDR2: SGHDT and YYEEEE. There are 14 residues in the CDR3. With 4 bases clipped from V and 5 bases from J, the junction kept 9 bases outside the gene matches. CDR3 in amino acids: CASSERRGQNEQYF. The CDR3 DNA follows: TGTGCCAGCAGCGAGCGAAGGGGGCAAAACGAGCAGTACTTC.

Of note for this clone: At the DNA level, this CDR3 is encoded by other sequences in the same sample as well. V gene TRBV13 combines with J gene TRBJ2-7; D is unresolved. The germline V gene has CDR1 PRHDT and CDR2 FYEKMQ (reference sequence). The germline V and J ends were trimmed by 0 bases and 1 base, with 4 bases remaining between them. The CDR3 spans 13 residues. The DNA of the CDR3 is TGTGCCAGCAGCTTAGGCAGATCCTACGAGCAGTACTTC. Translation: CASSLGRSYEQYF.

This clone was observed a handful of times. V usage is TRBV6-1 and J usage is TRBJ1-4; D is perhaps TRBD1 (5 bases). Germline V CDR1 and CDR2: MNHNS, SASEGT. Trimming removed 2 bases from V and 5 bases from J, with 12 bases in between. The CDR3 is made up of 15 amino acids. The CDR3: CASSETEGPNEKLFF. In nucleotides, the CDR3 is TGTGCCAGCAGTGAAACCGAGGGACCGAATGAAAAACTGTTTTTT.

This sequence joins TRBV19 and TRBJ1-1, with 8 bases aligning to TRBD1. The CDR3 has 14 residues. Per the germline V gene, CDR1 is LNHDA and CDR2 is SQIVND (reference sequence). After removal of 6 bases from V and 1 base from J, the junction contained 4 bases not matched to a gene. CDR3 nucleotides: TGTGCCAGTAGACGACAGGGGACGAACACTGAAGCTTTCTTT. It specifies CASRRQGTNTEAFF.